The source of this T cell receptor (beta chain) is a study of PD-1 blockade in classical Hodgkin lymphoma. Sequenced by immunoSEQ multiplex PCR; TCRdb stores in-frame clones only, minus some. The repertoire includes about 22,000 clones, roughly 94% of them detected once, and over 4.5% sits in the top ten. Regarding time point: newly diagnosed, previously untreated cHL patient sample. With 5 bases removed from V and 4 bases from J, the gap between germline ends came to 9 bases. The length of the CDR3 is 12 residues. CDR1 is MNHNS and CDR2 is SASEGT in the germline V gene. The material sequenced was peripheral blood mononuclear cells (PBMCs). The V call is TRBV6-1, the J call TRBJ2-7, with D possibly called TRBD1 or TRBD2 (5 bases each). This receptor was taken from a human donor with classical Hodgkin lymphoma. Here the CDR3 DNA reads TGTGCCAGCAGTAGGGACCTTTACGAGCAGTACTTC. Protein: CASSRDLYEQYF.